Following are 28 T cell receptor beta chains from one sample sequenced in a study of human T cells and chemical hapten exposure. Time point specified: patch test 1, 2 weeks after DPC sensitization. Treatment meaning: therapeutic diphenylcyclopropenone sensitization with weekly scalp DPC. Each CDR3 protein gets one entry after TCRdb re-called the RACE reads with MiXCR. The profile covers 180,000 or so distinct CDR3 sequences, with about 14% appearing a single time and less than 2% taken by the ten largest. The source material was whole blood, sampled in connection with sensitization to the hapten diphenylcyclopropenone (DPC). These receptors were collected from a young woman with alopecia areata. Some clones in this sample may be carry-over from other donors' samples.

Many counts were recorded for this clonotype. This chain joins TRBV29-1 and TRBJ2-5; no reliable D call. This CDR3 has 12 amino acids. Germline CDR1 reads SQVTM; CDR2 reads ANQGSEA. V lost 2 bases and J 0 bases, leaving 4 bases between the germline ends. CDR3 coding DNA: TGCAGCGTTGAAACATACCAAGAGACCCAGTACTTC. It translates to CSVETYQETQYF.

A few counts support this clonotype. V gene TRBV18 combines with J gene TRBJ2-1; 10 bases map to TRBD1. The length of the CDR3 is 15 residues. With V trimmed by 3 bases and J by 1 base, 0 bases remained unmatched. Per the germline V gene, CDR1 is KGHSH and CDR2 is LQKENI. CDR3 sequence: CASSPGQGSYNEQFF. CDR3 sequence (DNA): TGTGCCAGCTCACCGGGACAGGGGTCCTACAATGAGCAGTTCTTC.

This clonotype has just a few counts. The chain's CDR3 is CASSSTGAFNYGYTF. The CDR3 DNA is TGTGCCAGCTCATCTACAGGAGCTTTTAACTATGGCTACACCTTC. The chain recombines TRBV18 with TRBJ1-2; weak D call: TRBD1 (5 bases). This CDR3 spans 15 amino acids. The V gene lost 5 bases and the J gene lost 1 base, with 14 bases spanning the gap. CDR1 and CDR2 from the germline V gene are KGHSH and LQKENI.

The CDR3 protein is CASSLDVGGRELFF. CDR3 in DNA: TGTGCCAGCAGCTTAGATGTCGGGGGCAGGGAGCTGTTTTTT. The V and J genes are TRBV7-2 and TRBJ2-2; D is possibly TRBD1 or TRBD2 (6 bases each). V lost 1 base and J 9 bases, leaving 12 bases between the germline ends. The CDR3 extends over 14 amino acids. Germline-derived CDR1 and CDR2 are SGHTA and FQGNSA.

The sample holds many counts of this clonotype. The chain recombines TRBV5-1 with TRBJ2-2, with 9 bases fitting TRBD1. Germline V lookup: CDR1 SGHRS, CDR2 YFSETQ. The CDR3 totals 16 residues. V shed 4 bases and J 0 bases; nucleotides not matched to a gene: 4. For the CDR3, the DNA is TGCGCCAGCAGCCATCGGACAGGGGCGAACACCGGGGAGCTGTTTTTT. It specifies CASSHRTGANTGELFF.

This clonotype has a count of ten or more. The J gene is TRBJ2-2, the V gene TRBV7-6; D might be TRBD1 (5 bases). Germline assignment: CDR1 SGHVS and CDR2 FNYEAQ. CDR3 length: 16 residues. V shed 6 bases and J shed 1 base, with 15 bases lying between them. The DNA for the CDR3 is TGTGCCAGCAGTTTTAGGTCTGGACAGAACACCGGGGAGCTGTTTTTT. Translating gives CASSFRSGQNTGELFF.

The V call is TRBV7-2, the J call TRBJ2-3; D not resolved. This CDR3 is built from 14 residues. Trimming took 5 bases from V and 1 from J, leaving 10 bases between them. Germline lookup yields CDR1 SGHTA and CDR2 FQGNSA. As DNA, the CDR3 is TGTGCCAGCAGCCCCCGCTTCGGCACAGATACGCAGTATTTT. Amino acid sequence: CASSPRFGTDTQYF.

This chain links TRBV18 with TRBJ2-7, with TRBD2 matching over 10 bases. Germline trimming cut 8 bases from V and 4 bases from J; bases unmatched to any gene: 2. CDR3 size: 12 residues. CDR1 and CDR2 from the germline V gene are KGHSH and LQKENI. CDR3 DNA sequence: TGTGCCAGCGGGACTAGCGCGTACGAGCAGTACTTC. This sequence encodes CASGTSAYEQYF.

Ten or more counts support this clonotype. The chain uses TRBV3-1 and TRBJ1-6; no clear D. V gave up 0 bases and J gave up 8 bases, with 8 bases separating them. Germline V lookup: CDR1 LGHDT, CDR2 YNNKEL (reference sequence). The CDR3 has 14 residues. CDR3 DNA sequence: TGTGCCAGCAGCCAAGAATGGGCCGATTCACCCCTCCACTTT. Translating gives CASSQEWADSPLHF.

The chain couples TRBV2 to TRBJ1-6; D is uncertain. Germline lookup yields CDR1 SNHLY and CDR2 FYNNEI. The CDR3 contains 15 residues. Trimming took 6 bases from V and 0 from J, leaving 9 bases between them. In DNA form, the CDR3 reads TGTGCCAGCAGACGAGGGAGCTCCTATAATTCACCCCTCCACTTT. It specifies CASRRGSSYNSPLHF.

This clonotype was counted between two and nine times. V is TRBV7-2 and J is TRBJ2-3, with a tentative D call TRBD2 (6 bases). Trimming removed 4 bases at V and 8 bases at J, with 10 bases between. The CDR3 consists of 12 residues. The V gene's germline CDR1 is SGHTA and CDR2 FQGNSA. The CDR3 here is CASSSFGGTQYF. Here the CDR3 DNA reads TGTGCCAGCAGCTCGTTCGGGGGTACGCAGTATTTT.

The chain carries TRBV28 and TRBJ2-5, with D perhaps matching TRBD2 (6 bases). Germline CDR1 and CDR2: MDHEN and SYDVKM. This CDR3 spans 14 amino acids. V lost 6 bases and J 3 bases, leaving 14 bases between the germline ends. The CDR3 loop is CASSWGLAKETQYF. Written as DNA, the CDR3 is TGTGCCAGCAGCTGGGGACTGGCGAAAGAGACCCAGTACTTC.

V gene TRBV20-1 combines with J gene TRBJ1-1; D remains ambiguous. The CDR3 is 14 residues long. Germline loops: CDR1 DFQATT, CDR2 SNEGSKA (reference sequence). V was pared by 1 base and J by 0 bases, with 9 bases between. CDR3 sequence reads: CSARGAILNTEAFF. As DNA, the CDR3 is TGCAGTGCTAGAGGGGCGATTCTGAACACTGAAGCTTTCTTT.

This clonotype occurred a few times. This chain uses TRBV27 with TRBJ1-5, with D possibly matching TRBD1 (6 bases). The CDR3 loop spans 12 amino acids. V lost 9 bases to trimming and J lost 6 bases, with 12 bases between them. From germline, CDR1 is MNHEY and CDR2 SMNVEV (reference sequence). CDR3 nucleotides: TGTGCCAGTGGGGGGCTGGGTCAGCCCCAGCATTTT. It specifies CASGGLGQPQHF.

This clonotype occurred many times. This chain joins TRBV7-9 and TRBJ2-1; 11 nucleotides align to TRBD2. CDR1 is SEHNR and CDR2 is FQNEAQ in the germline V gene (reference sequence). Germline trimming cut 3 bases from V and 6 bases from J; bases unmatched to any gene: 10. There are 17 residues in the CDR3. The CDR3 region is CASSFGTSGHERNEQFF. CDR3 coding DNA: TGTGCCAGCAGCTTCGGGACTAGCGGCCACGAACGCAATGAGCAGTTCTTC.

In this sample, this clonotype turned up many times. J is TRBJ2-1 and V is TRBV20-1; 9 bases align to TRBD1. The CDR3 has 13 residues. Germline V gene lookup returns CDR1 DFQATT and CDR2 SNEGSKA (reference sequence). The ends lost 6 bases at V and 5 bases at J; junction bases unmatched: 5. The CDR3 reads CSAGTGSHNEQFF. The CDR3 bases are TGCAGTGCCGGGACAGGGAGCCACAATGAGCAGTTCTTC.

This clonotype was recorded many times. The chain is built from TRBV29-1 and TRBJ1-1; a possible D gene is TRBD1 (5 bases). The CDR3 runs 13 residues. V was pared by 3 bases and J by 0 bases, with 8 bases between. The germline V gene encodes CDR1 SQVTM and CDR2 ANQGSEA. CDR3 loop: CSVDEGLNTEAFF. CDR3 sequence (DNA): TGCAGCGTTGACGAGGGGCTGAACACTGAAGCTTTCTTT.

This clonotype was counted a few times. The chain uses TRBV4-3 and TRBJ2-5, with D perhaps matching TRBD2 (6 bases). The V end lost 0 bases, the J end lost 1 base, and 9 bases lay between the germline ends. The length of the CDR3 is 15 residues. The germline V gene encodes CDR1 LGHNA and CDR2 YSLEER. The DNA of the CDR3 is TGCGCCAGCAGCCAAGATGGAGGGTTCCAAGAGACCCAGTACTTC. Translating it yields CASSQDGGFQETQYF.

The CDR3 here is CASSQLDMGLAGVNEQFF. In DNA form, the CDR3 reads TGCGCCAGCAGCCAGTTAGATATGGGACTAGCGGGAGTCAATGAGCAGTTCTTC. The rearrangement links TRBV4-1 to TRBJ2-1; 14 bases align to TRBD2. Germline V CDR1 and CDR2: MGHRA, YSYEKL. The V segment lost 3 bases and the J segment 6 bases; nucleotides outside the gene matches: 10. The CDR3 consists of 18 residues.

The chain employs TRBV7-9 and TRBJ2-7; D might be TRBD1 (6 bases). The CDR3 is 12 residues long. Germline lookup yields CDR1 SEHNR and CDR2 FQNEAQ (reference sequence). V was trimmed by 5 bases and J by 6 bases, leaving 11 bases between them. CDR3 in amino acids: CASSGGPREQYF. The CDR3 coding sequence is TGTGCCAGCAGCGGGGGCCCTCGCGAGCAGTACTTC.

Worth noting for this clonotype: Germline and junction disagree at one end, which may indicate a read error. This chain links TRBV2 with TRBJ2-5; 7 nucleotides align to TRBD1. This CDR3 contains 13 residues. Germline CDR1 reads SNHLY; CDR2 reads FYNNEI. This CDR3 reads CASDREDQGTQYF. CDR3 in DNA: TGTGCCAGCGACAGGGAAGACCAAGGGACCCAGTACTTC.

This clonotype was counted only a few times. The chain uses TRBV28 and TRBJ1-1; possible D gene TRBD1, 5 bases. The V gene's germline CDR1 is MDHEN and CDR2 SYDVKM. The CDR3 has 12 residues. V lost 7 bases, J lost 7 bases, and 13 bases lay in between. Here the CDR3 reads CASTPGSNEAFF. The CDR3 region has the DNA TGTGCCAGCACCCCAGGGAGTAATGAAGCTTTCTTT.

This clonotype was counted a few times. V usage is TRBV7-2 and J usage is TRBJ2-7, with 10 bases fitting TRBD2. This CDR3 is 14 amino acids long. V was clipped by 5 bases and J by 3 bases; unmatched bases: 4. The germline gives CDR1 SGHTA, CDR2 FQGNSA. The DNA of the CDR3 is TGTGCCAGCAGCACTCAGCGGGGGGGCTACGAGCAGTACTTC. This gives the protein CASSTQRGGYEQYF.

This clonotype was counted at least ten times. The genes are TRBV27 and TRBJ1-1, with TRBD1 matching over 7 bases. Germline V gives CDR1 MNHEY, CDR2 SMNVEV (reference sequence). J gave up 1 base and V 5 bases, and 4 bases lay outside the gene matches. The CDR3 is 14 amino acids. The CDR3 region has the DNA TGTGCCAGCAGTACCGGGACAGCGAACACTGAAGCTTTCTTT. Its translation is CASSTGTANTEAFF.

This clonotype has only a few counts. V usage is TRBV6-2 or TRBV6-3 and J usage is TRBJ1-4; 8 bases are a match to TRBD1. Looked up from germline, CDR1 is MNHEY and CDR2 is SVGEGT. This CDR3 is 16 amino acids long. V gave up 5 bases and J gave up 7 bases; unmatched junction bases: 12. The CDR3 reads CASSKQGVFAAEKLFF. CDR3 nucleotides: TGTGCCAGCAGTAAACAGGGGGTATTTGCGGCTGAAAAACTGTTTTTT.

The V call is TRBV20-1, the J call TRBJ2-1; a possible D gene is TRBD1 (6 bases). From germline, CDR1 is DFQATT and CDR2 SNEGSKA (reference sequence). Trimming stripped 2 bases from V and 0 bases from J, with 23 bases between. The CDR3 covers 19 residues. CDR3 bases: TGCAGTGCTAGATTACCGGGACAACGAACTATAGACTCCTACAATGAGCAGTTCTTC. Amino acids: CSARLPGQRTIDSYNEQFF.

This clonotype has a handful of counts. The chain combines TRBV11-2 with TRBJ2-3; 9 bases match TRBD2. Germline V gives CDR1 SGHAT, CDR2 FQNNGV. With 5 bases clipped from V and 2 bases from J, the junction kept 14 bases outside the gene matches. This CDR3 region has 18 residues. The CDR3 here is CASSDIRFLAGNTDTQYF. CDR3 in DNA: TGTGCCAGCAGCGATATCCGGTTTCTAGCGGGAAACACAGATACGCAGTATTTT.

This clonotype was recorded a few times. The J gene is TRBJ2-5, the V gene TRBV10-3, with a tentative D call TRBD2 (6 bases). V was pared by 9 bases and J by 1 base, with 9 bases between. This CDR3 contains 12 residues. Germline CDR1 is ENHRY and CDR2 is SYGVKD. CDR3 sequence reads: CAISGPQETQYF. As DNA, the CDR3 is TGTGCCATAAGCGGGCCCCAAGAGACCCAGTACTTC.